This entry lists 9 T cell receptor beta chains sequenced from one sample in a study of T-cell reconstitution after alpha-beta-depleted transplantation in children. Preparation of the TCRbeta library involved a method that used unique molecular identifiers. TCRdb reprocessed the PCR reads with MiXCR, giving one entry per CDR3 protein. This sample carries about 420,000 distinct CDR3 sequences, about 16% of them seen once, and the ten largest clones take 29%. The sample was PBMCs, mostly from graft donor cells, taken 360 days after TCRalphabeta/CD19-depleted stem cell transplant. These receptors were obtained from a boy younger than two who had a stem cell transplant for Wiskott-Aldrich syndrome, so the T cells may come from the graft donor.

The V call is TRBV7-9, the J call TRBJ2-7, with 8 bases fitting TRBD2. CDR1 and CDR2 from the germline V gene are SEHNR and FQNEAQ (reference sequence). This CDR3 spans 17 amino acids. The J segment lost 4 bases and the V segment lost 5 bases, leaving 16 bases of the junction unmatched. CDR3 DNA sequence: TGTGCCAGCAGCCCCCGACTTAGAGCGGGAGAGCGGTACGAGCAGTACTTC. The encoded protein is CASSPRLRAGERYEQYF.

This clonotype was seen only a few times. The chain links TRBV6-5 to TRBJ2-7; 8 nucleotides align to TRBD1. J was trimmed by 2 bases and V by 6 bases; bases with no gene match: 18. Germline V gene data show CDR1 as MNHEY and CDR2 as SVGAGI. The CDR3 length is 18 residues. CDR3 residues: CASSYMRAGQGRAYEQYF. In DNA form, the CDR3 reads TGTGCCAGCAGCTATATGAGGGCCGGACAGGGTAGGGCCTACGAGCAGTACTTC.

This clonotype was found a few times. The chain employs TRBV12-3 or TRBV12-4 and TRBJ1-5; TRBD1 matches at 8 bases. V was clipped by 3 bases and J by 2 bases; unmatched bases: 15. This CDR3 has 19 residues. The CDR3 bases are TGTGCCAGCAGTTTCTGGAGGACAGGGAGTCGAGGGGGCAATCAGCCCCAGCATTTT. Protein product: CASSFWRTGSRGGNQPQHF.

V gene TRBV12-3 or TRBV12-4 combines with J gene TRBJ2-5, with TRBD2 matching 9 bases. The CDR3 extends over 15 amino acids. Losses at the gene ends were 7 bases for V and 4 bases for J; bases not matched to a gene: 10. CDR3 nucleotides: TGTGCCAGCACCCTGAGTAGCGGGGGTACAGAGACCCAGTACTTC. Protein: CASTLSSGGTETQYF.

This clonotype was counted a few times. The chain uses TRBV7-2 and TRBJ2-5; 8 nucleotides line up with TRBD1. This CDR3 has 14 residues. Germline V gene data show CDR1 as SGHTA and CDR2 as FQGNSA. J lost 4 bases, V lost 2 bases, and 3 bases had no gene match. CDR3 sequence: CASSLYGQGETQYF. For the CDR3, the DNA is TGTGCCAGCAGCTTATACGGACAGGGAGAGACCCAGTACTTC.

The sample holds a few counts of this clonotype. The chain links TRBV6-1 to TRBJ1-2; 7 bases match TRBD1. The CDR3 spans 12 residues. V was clipped by 6 bases and J by 3 bases; unmatched bases: 1. Germline V gives CDR1 MNHNS, CDR2 SASEGT. The CDR3 nucleotides read TGTGCCAGCAGCGACAGGGACTATGGCTACACCTTC. It yields the protein CASSDRDYGYTF.

This chain connects TRBV7-9 to TRBJ2-7; tentative D call: TRBD2 (5 bases). CDR1 is SEHNR, CDR2 FQNEAQ, per germline (reference sequence). The CDR3 length is 16 residues. The V end was cut by 3 bases, the J end by 2 bases, with 17 bases between. In DNA form, the CDR3 reads TGTGCCAGCAGCTTTTCTCTTGCGGGCCCTCCCTACGAGCAGTACTTC. This encodes CASSFSLAGPPYEQYF.

This clonotype was observed a few times. V is TRBV7-9 and J is TRBJ2-4; no clear D gene. The germline V gene has CDR1 SEHNR and CDR2 FQNEAQ (reference sequence). The CDR3 is 14 amino acids. The V end lost 1 base, the J end lost 2 bases, and 6 bases lay between the germline ends. The CDR3 here is CASSLVGTKNIQYF. The CDR3 DNA sequence: TGTGCCAGCAGCTTAGTGGGGACCAAAAACATTCAGTACTTC.

The chain joins TRBV20-1 to TRBJ2-5, with D unclear. The CDR3 covers 11 residues. CDR1 and CDR2 from the germline V gene are DFQATT and SNEGSKA (reference sequence). The V end was cut by 1 base, the J end by 2 bases, with 2 bases between. CDR3: CSARAQETQYF. CDR3 coding DNA: TGCAGTGCTAGAGCGCAAGAGACCCAGTACTTC.